The 15 T cell receptor beta chains below come from one sample, sequenced in a study of CD8 T cells in ankylosing spondylitis. TCRdb re-called the 5' RACE reads through MiXCR, storing one row per CDR3 protein. The sample has about 30,000 distinct CDR3 sequences; nearly 5.5% are singletons. The sequenced sample consisted of blood, either unsorted or a sorted T cell fraction (not recorded which). These receptors were taken from a female donor with ankylosing spondylitis or in good health (not recorded which).

V gene TRBV9 combines with J gene TRBJ2-7; TRBD2 is a possible D gene (6 bases). V was shortened by 2 bases and J by 1 base, with 13 bases between the two germline ends. The CDR3 totals 15 residues. Germline CDR1 SGDLS, CDR2 YYNGEE. The CDR3 bases are TGTGCCAGCAGCGTGGGGGAGGCCCTTTCCTACGAGCAGTACTTC. This encodes CASSVGEALSYEQYF. The complete variable domain, with remaining parts taken from reference TRBV9 and TRBJ2-7, reads DSGVTQTPKHLITATGQRVTLRCSPRSGDLSVYWYQQSLDQGLQFLIQYYNGEERAKGNILERFSAQQFPDLHSELNLSSLELGDSALYFCASSVGEALSYEQYFGPGTRLTVT.

This clonotype has at least ten counts. This chain uses TRBV9 with TRBJ1-6; D is ambiguous. The germline CDR1 and CDR2 sequences are SGDLS and YYNGEE. V shed 3 bases and J shed 1 base, with 14 bases lying between them. CDR3 length: 17 amino acids. The CDR3 DNA reads as TGTGCCAGCAGCGCGGGTAAGGGAAGGTCCTATAATTCACCCCTCCACTTT. Protein sequence: CASSAGKGRSYNSPLHF.

In this sample, this clonotype turned up many times. The DNA for the CDR3 is TGTGCCAGCAGCGTTGGGACATTAAGCTCCTACGAGCAGTACTTC. Translation gives CASSVGTLSSYEQYF. The chain uses TRBV9 and TRBJ2-7; tentatively, D is TRBD1 (6 bases). Germline assignment: CDR1 SGDLS and CDR2 YYNGEE. With 2 bases removed from V and 0 bases from J, the gap between germline ends came to 12 bases. This CDR3 has 15 amino acids. The complete variable domain, with remaining parts taken from reference TRBV9 and TRBJ2-7, reads DSGVTQTPKHLITATGQRVTLRCSPRSGDLSVYWYQQSLDQGLQFLIQYYNGEERAKGNILERFSAQQFPDLHSELNLSSLELGDSALYFCASSVGTLSSYEQYFGPGTRLTVT.

This clonotype was seen at least ten times. V is TRBV9 and J is TRBJ2-7; D remains ambiguous. The CDR3 contains 15 residues. Trimming removed 1 base at V and 4 bases at J, with 15 bases between. The germline V gene has CDR1 SGDLS and CDR2 YYNGEE. The CDR3 DNA sequence: TGTGCCAGCAGCGTATCCACCACGTTCGAATACGAGCAGTACTTC. It encodes CASSVSTTFEYEQYF.

This clonotype was recorded many times. The rearrangement links TRBV9 to TRBJ2-5; TRBD1 matches at 8 bases. V lost 5 bases and J lost 5; bases outside the gene matches: 5. Germline CDR1 SGDLS, CDR2 YYNGEE. This CDR3 is built from 13 residues. CDR3 in amino acids: CASRKTGEETQYF. CDR3 sequence (DNA): TGTGCCAGCAGGAAGACAGGGGAGGAGACCCAGTACTTC.

The sample holds many counts of this clonotype. This chain joins TRBV9 and TRBJ1-1; TRBD1 is a possible D gene (6 bases). The ends were cut back, 2 bases at V and 3 bases at J, with 11 bases in the middle. CDR1 SGDLS and CDR2 YYNGEE come from the germline V gene. The CDR3 spans 14 residues. CDR3 sequence: CASSVGQGHTEAFF. The CDR3 DNA is TGTGCCAGCAGCGTTGGGCAGGGGCACACTGAAGCTTTCTTT.

This clonotype was seen ten or more times. CDR3 residues: CASSVMEGNLRDEQYF. In nucleotides, the CDR3 is TGTGCCAGCAGCGTAATGGAGGGCAACTTAAGGGACGAGCAGTACTTC. This chain joins TRBV9 and TRBJ2-7, with D perhaps TRBD2 (6 bases). V lost 1 base, J lost 5 bases, and 19 bases lay in between. Germline CDR1 and CDR2: SGDLS and YYNGEE. This CDR3 spans 16 amino acids. The whole variable domain, remainder taken from reference TRBV9 and TRBJ2-7, is DSGVTQTPKHLITATGQRVTLRCSPRSGDLSVYWYQQSLDQGLQFLIQYYNGEERAKGNILERFSAQQFPDLHSELNLSSLELGDSALYFCASSVMEGNLRDEQYFGPGTRLTVT.

This clonotype was counted a few times. This chain joins TRBV9 and TRBJ2-7; D might be TRBD1 (6 bases). This CDR3 contains 13 residues. Germline V lookup: CDR1 SGDLS, CDR2 YYNGEE. V was cut by 2 bases and J by 6 bases, with 12 bases left in between. The CDR3 spells CASSVQGTGEQYF. In nucleotides, the CDR3 is TGTGCCAGCAGCGTTCAGGGGACGGGCGAGCAGTACTTC. The full variable domain, rest sourced from reference TRBV9 and TRBJ2-7, is DSGVTQTPKHLITATGQRVTLRCSPRSGDLSVYWYQQSLDQGLQFLIQYYNGEERAKGNILERFSAQQFPDLHSELNLSSLELGDSALYFCASSVQGTGEQYFGPGTRLTVT.

This clonotype was found many times. The chain has TRBV9 and TRBJ2-1; possible D gene TRBD2, 6 bases. Germline-derived CDR1 and CDR2 are SGDLS and YYNGEE. The V end was cut by 4 bases, the J end by 0 bases, with 14 bases between. CDR3 length: 16 amino acids. DNA of the CDR3: TGTGCCAGCAGCCCCACCATAGCGGTCTCCTACAATGAGCAGTTCTTC. Translated: CASSPTIAVSYNEQFF.

This clonotype was counted ten times or more. The rearrangement links TRBV9 to TRBJ2-1; D is perhaps TRBD1 (6 bases). From germline, CDR1 is SGDLS and CDR2 YYNGEE. The CDR3 runs 14 residues. The germline V and J ends were trimmed by 5 bases and 5 bases, with 14 bases remaining between them. CDR3 protein: CASSGGGRHNEQFF. The CDR3, as DNA: TGTGCCAGCAGTGGGGGCGGACGCCACAATGAGCAGTTCTTC. Complete variable domain (other parts from reference TRBV9 and TRBJ2-1): DSGVTQTPKHLITATGQRVTLRCSPRSGDLSVYWYQQSLDQGLQFLIQYYNGEERAKGNILERFSAQQFPDLHSELNLSSLELGDSALYFCASSGGGRHNEQFFGPGTRLTVL.

The sample holds many counts of this clonotype. The chain combines TRBV9 with TRBJ1-1; D call uncertain. Germline V lookup: CDR1 SGDLS, CDR2 YYNGEE. This CDR3 is built from 13 residues. V was trimmed by 0 bases and J by 3 bases, leaving 6 bases between them. The CDR3 DNA reads as TGTGCCAGCAGCGTAGAGGTGGACACTGAAGCTTTCTTT. It specifies CASSVEVDTEAFF. The full variable domain, with the rest looked up from reference TRBV9 and TRBJ1-1, is DSGVTQTPKHLITATGQRVTLRCSPRSGDLSVYWYQQSLDQGLQFLIQYYNGEERAKGNILERFSAQQFPDLHSELNLSSLELGDSALYFCASSVEVDTEAFFGQGTRLTVV.

This clonotype occurred many times. The V call is TRBV9, the J call TRBJ1-2; D may be TRBD1 (6 bases). CDR1 is SGDLS, CDR2 YYNGEE, per germline. V shed 3 bases and J shed 5 bases, with 14 bases lying between them. The CDR3 loop spans 14 amino acids. CDR3 in DNA: TGTGCCAGCAGCGGCTCAGGGGTGGTGTATGGCTACACCTTC. This sequence encodes CASSGSGVVYGYTF.

This clonotype was seen many times. The chain is built from TRBV9 and TRBJ2-1, with 7 nucleotides matching TRBD2. The J segment lost 9 bases and the V segment lost 4 bases, leaving 13 bases of the junction unmatched. The CDR3 is 15 residues long. Germline V gene data show CDR1 as SGDLS and CDR2 as YYNGEE. The CDR3 loop reads CASSSGLERSGEQFF. The CDR3 nucleotides read TGTGCCAGCAGCTCCGGACTAGAAAGGTCCGGTGAGCAGTTCTTC.

The V and J genes are TRBV9 and TRBJ2-3, with 10 bases matching TRBD2. The CDR3 has 16 residues. Trimming at V came to 2 bases and at J to 0 bases, leaving 3 bases not matched to a gene. CDR1 is SGDLS and CDR2 is YYNGEE in the germline V gene. The CDR3 DNA follows: TGTGCCAGCAGCGTCAGGACTAGCGGAAGCACAGATACGCAGTATTTT. Its translation: CASSVRTSGSTDTQYF.

This clonotype was counted at least ten times. The rearrangement links TRBV9 to TRBJ2-3, with TRBD1 matching 9 bases. From germline, CDR1 is SGDLS and CDR2 YYNGEE. V lost 0 bases, J lost 3 bases, and 2 bases stayed unmatched. This CDR3 spans 15 amino acids. Here the CDR3 DNA reads TGTGCCAGCAGCGTAGACAGGGGGCTTACAGATACGCAGTATTTT. It is translated as CASSVDRGLTDTQYF.